This entry describes one T cell receptor beta chain. Using its own MiXCR run on the RT-PCR reads, TCRdb lists one record per CDR3 protein. The sample consists of around 750,000 distinct CDR3 sequences, about 20% of them appearing once. The sample belongs to a study of response to subunit inactivated influenza vaccine. This CDR3 contains 13 residues. The V segment lost 5 bases and the J segment 12 bases; nucleotides outside the gene matches: 11. Germline V gene data show CDR1 as MDHEN and CDR2 as SYDVKM. This specimen consisted of PBMCs from blood, obtained about 5 days after vaccination. The clonotype originates from a man aged 50 to 60 who received an inactivated influenza vaccine. The chain combines TRBV28 with TRBJ2-3; 7 positions match TRBD2. CDR3 residues: CASSPFSGTNQYF. CDR3 in DNA: TGTGCCAGCAGTCCCTTCTCCGGGACTAATCAGTATTTT. Combining the CDR3 with reference TRBV28 and TRBJ2-3 gives the whole variable domain DVKVTQSSRYLVKRTGEKVFLECVQDMDHENMFWYRQDPGLGLRLIYFSYDVKMKEKGDIPEGYSVSREKKERFSLILESASTNQTSMYLCASSPFSGTNQYFGPGTRLTVL.